This T cell receptor beta chain is from a study of blood T cells in healthy people across ages (dated by TCRdb to 2015 to 2017). Study-wide context: In model experiments, template switching captured roughly one uniquely barcoded TCR beta cDNA molecule for every two T cells. Using deep sequencing normalized with unique cDNA molecular identifiers, the study measured how TCR beta repertoire diversity changes with age. The donors were divided into four age groups: young (average about 16 years), middle-aged (about 40), aged (about 56) and long-lived (roughly 86). To avoid experimental bias, donors of different ages were spread randomly across the sequencing lanes. Using the same blood draw, the study looked at two additional independent replicas of 1 million unique cDNA reads for two donors, one aged 18 to 30 and the other aged 80 or older.

General study outcomes and caveats: Conclusive comparison of naive and antigen-experienced compartments was prevented by the profiling of bulk unsorted PBMCs. The long-lived group showed more naive CD4+ T cells, fewer expanded clones and increased TCR diversity than the aged group, suggesting age selection. Observed TCR beta diversity per million T cells fell roughly linearly with age, and a significant reduction was already apparent by age roughly 40. Because donor CMV infection status was unknown, age-related changes in expanded clonotypes were potentially confounded. Estimates of total diversity from one million sequenced T cells were regarded as lower bounds and underestimates. There was a strong correlation between observed TCR beta diversity and the percentage of naive T cells measured by flow cytometry.

Systemically healthy Caucasian individuals from Russia, 39 in total and aged about 6 to 100 years, were included as donors. Ten milliliters of peripheral blood were drawn from each donor into EDTA-treated Vacutainer tubes. Ficoll-Paque density-gradient centrifugation was used to isolate PBMCs, with at least 6 million obtained per sample. Total RNA was extracted from PBMCs with Trizol reagent, with at least 6 micrograms obtained per sample. For every donor, an aliquot of PBMCs went through flow cytometry to measure the percentages of naive CD45RAhigh/CD27high T cells. On this clonotype: Its antigen target is currently unknown. No base quality values were provided; no much bigger clone lies one nucleotide off.

To prepare the library, 5' RACE was applied. Sequencing instrument: Illumina HiSeq 2500. A second roughly 6 to 12 cycle PCR used a sample-barcoded 5' primer and a J-beta primer mix. A unique molecular identifier was introduced onto each TCR beta cDNA molecule by a template-switch 5' adaptor carrying 12 random nucleotides. At least 3 million CDR3-containing paired-end reads were obtained from each sample. The Mint cDNA synthesis kit, primed by a TRBC-specific oligonucleotide, was used to synthesize first-strand cDNA from all RNA. Following uracil-DNA glycosylase treatment, a first 18-cycle PCR with universal primers M1SS and BC2_uni_R was performed on all cDNA. The published analysis was carried out like this. For normalization, 1 million high-quality reads, each with a distinct molecular identifier, were randomly selected from each sample. Reads sharing molecular identifiers were discarded rather than binned into consensus sequences. MiTCR, set to a Q25 quality threshold and the strictest error-elimination algorithm, was used for CDR3 identification, clonotype clustering and error correction. A nonparametric unseen species model using Euler transformation provided a lower-bound estimate of total TCR beta diversity. Using fastp at Q25 and MiXCR, TCRdb reprocessed the public reads and kept productive beta chains. Rows are combined by CDR3 protein, so each entry shows the most common genes and DNA. It is TCRdb's table, rather than the study itself, that gives the V and J calls and clone size. The sample table contains about a million distinct CDR3 sequences; only one count was recorded for 45% to 50% of them. Together, the top ten hold 13% of the sample.

Including cysteine and phenylalanine, the CDR3 has 13 amino acids. The kept DNA is CDR3 alone, 39 bases in frame from the first base. For CDR1 and CDR2, the germline V gene lists SGHVS and FQNEAQ. Trimming takes 3 bases from V and 1 base from J, and the germline ends sit 6 bases apart. The sequenced sample was blood. The clonotype was recovered from a man under 40 in good health. The chain was built from TRBV7-8 and TRBJ1-1; too little of a D gene remains to name it. The nucleotides read TGTGCCAGCAGCTTCCGACAGAACACTGAAGCTTTCTTT. The encoded protein is CASSFRQNTEAFF. Reference TRBV7-8 and TRBJ1-1 genes cover what lies past the CDR3, so the full variable domain is GAGVSQSPRYKVAKRGQDVALRCDPISGHVSLFWYQQALGQGPEFLTYFQNEAQLDKSGLPSDRFFAERPEGSVSTLKIQRTQQEDSAVYLCASSFRQNTEAFFGQGTRLTVV.